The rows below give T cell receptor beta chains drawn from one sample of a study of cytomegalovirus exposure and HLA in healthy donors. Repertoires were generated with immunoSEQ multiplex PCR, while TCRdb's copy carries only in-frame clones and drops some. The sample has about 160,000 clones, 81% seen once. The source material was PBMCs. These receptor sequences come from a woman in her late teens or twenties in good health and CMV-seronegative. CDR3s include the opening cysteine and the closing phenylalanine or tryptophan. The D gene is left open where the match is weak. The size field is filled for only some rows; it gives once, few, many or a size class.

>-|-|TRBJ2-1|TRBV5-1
TGCGCCAGCCGCCAACGGGGGGCGTCCTACAATGAGCAGTTCTTC
CASRQRGASYNEQFF
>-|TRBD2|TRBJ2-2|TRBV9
TGTGCCAGCAGCGTAGTTCCGGGTGGACTAGCGTCCACCGGGGAGCTGTTTTTT
CASSVVPGGLASTGELFF
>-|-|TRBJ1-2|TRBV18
TGTGCCAGCTCACCATCCGGAGAGAAGGGCTACACCTTC
CASSPSGEKGYTF
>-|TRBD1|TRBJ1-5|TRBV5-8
TGTGCCAGCAGCCTTGACAGGGGGTATAGCAATCAGCCCCAGCATTTT
CASSLDRGYSNQPQHF
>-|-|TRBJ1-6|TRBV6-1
TGTGCCAGCAGTGACAGGGGAGACTCCTATAATTCACCCCTCCACTTT
CASSDRGDSYNSPLHF
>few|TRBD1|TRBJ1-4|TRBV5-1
TGCGCCAGCGCTCCCCTCGGGACAGGGGAAGAAAAACTGTTTTTT
CASAPLGTGEEKLFF
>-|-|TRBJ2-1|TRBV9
TGTGCCAGCAGCCCCCAAGGGGCAGGGTGGAATGAGCAGTTCTTC
CASSPQGAGWNEQFF
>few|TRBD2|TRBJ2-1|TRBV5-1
TGCGCCAGCAGCTTGCCTAGCGGGAGATATATCAATGAGCAGTTCTTC
CASSLPSGRYINEQFF
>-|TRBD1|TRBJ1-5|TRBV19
TGTGCCAGTAGTATAGCGGGACAGGGGAAGGTTCAGCCCCAGCATTTT
CASSIAGQGKVQPQHF
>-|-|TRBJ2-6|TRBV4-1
TGCGCCAGCAGCCAGGCCGTCGCAGGGACTGGGGCCAACGTCCTGACTTTC
CASSQAVAGTGANVLTF
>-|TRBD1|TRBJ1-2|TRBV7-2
TGTGCCAGCAGCTCCCGACAGGGAAGAAATGGCTACACCTTC
CASSSRQGRNGYTF
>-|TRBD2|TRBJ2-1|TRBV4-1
TGCGCCAGCAGCCAAGGACTAGCGGGGGGGCGGGAGCAGTTCTTC
CASSQGLAGGREQFF
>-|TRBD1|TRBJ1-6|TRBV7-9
TGTGCCAGCAGCTATGGACAGGGGAGGTCACCCCTCCACTTT
CASSYGQGRSPLHF
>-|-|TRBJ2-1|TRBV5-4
TGTGCCAGCAGCTTCCTTTTGGAGGGGCGCAAAAAGTTCTTC
CASSFLLEGRKKFF
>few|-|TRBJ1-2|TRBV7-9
TGTGCCAGCAGCCCATCATCCGGGGTTCTGATTCAATATGGCTACACCTTC
CASSPSSGVLIQYGYTF
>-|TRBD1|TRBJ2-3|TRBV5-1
TGCGCCAGCAGCTCGTCGACAGGGCACTTTGGAGATACGCAGTATTTT
CASSSSTGHFGDTQYF
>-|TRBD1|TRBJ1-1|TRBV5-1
TGCGCCAGCAGCGTGGGACAGGACACTGAAGCTTTCTTT
CASSVGQDTEAFF
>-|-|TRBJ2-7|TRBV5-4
TGTGCCAGCAGCCGCGGGGACTACGAGCAGTACTTC
CASSRGDYEQYF
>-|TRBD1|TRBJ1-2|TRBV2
TGTGCCAGCAGGAAGGGGACAGGAACTCCTACTGGCTACACCTTC
CASRKGTGTPTGYTF
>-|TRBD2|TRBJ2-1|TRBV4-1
TGCGCCAGCAGCCAAGATCTGGGGCTAGCGGGGCAGAATTACAATGAGCAGTTCTTC
CASSQDLGLAGQNYNEQFF
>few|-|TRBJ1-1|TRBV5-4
TGTGCCAGCAGCCAAGATATGGGAGGAGCTTTCTTT
CASSQDMGGAFF
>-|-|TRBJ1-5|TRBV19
TGTGCCAGTAGTAATGGGCATCAGCCCCAGCATTTT
CASSNGHQPQHF
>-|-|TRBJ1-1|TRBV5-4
TGTGCCAGCAGCCCGACAAGGAACACTGAAGCTTTCTTT
CASSPTRNTEAFF
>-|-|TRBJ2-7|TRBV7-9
TGTTCCAGCAGCTCGACAGATAGATACTACGAGCAGTACTTC
CSSSSTDRYYEQYF
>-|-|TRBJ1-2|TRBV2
TGTGCCAGCAGTGAGGCAGGGCTCTATGGCTACACCTTC
CASSEAGLYGYTF
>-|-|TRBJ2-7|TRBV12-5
TGTGCTAGTGGTTTGGTATCCGGGCGAGGGTACAGCTCCTACGAGCAGTACTTC
CASGLVSGRGYSSYEQYF
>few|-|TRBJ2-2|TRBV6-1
TGTGCCAGCAAGCTTCGGAGAAACACCGGGGAGCTGTTTTTT
CASKLRRNTGELFF
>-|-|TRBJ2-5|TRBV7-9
TGTGCCAGCAGCGGGTCTGTGGGGCGCTGGGAGACCCAGTACTTC
CASSGSVGRWETQYF
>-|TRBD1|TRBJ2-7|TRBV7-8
TGTGCCAGCACACCGCGGGACAGGGGCCACGAGCAGTACTTC
CASTPRDRGHEQYF
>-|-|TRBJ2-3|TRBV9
TGTGCCAGCAGCGTGGGGACTCGCAGCACAGATACGCAGTATTTT
CASSVGTRSTDTQYF
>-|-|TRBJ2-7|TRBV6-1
TGTGCCAGCAGTGAAGCGCTTCCGGGTTCCTACGAGCAGTACTTC
CASSEALPGSYEQYF
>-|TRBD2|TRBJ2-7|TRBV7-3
TGTGCCAGCAGCCTAATGGGGGGGGGTAGGCAGTACTTC
CASSLMGGGRQYF
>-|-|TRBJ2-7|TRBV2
TGTGCCAGCAGTGAGGGGCCCCCTGGGACCTACGAGCAGTACTTC
CASSEGPPGTYEQYF
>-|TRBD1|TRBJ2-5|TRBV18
TGTGCCAGCTCACCTGCCGGGACAGAAGGAGAGACCCAGTACTTC
CASSPAGTEGETQYF
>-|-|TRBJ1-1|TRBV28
TGTGCCAGCAGTCCCGGCCTGGGGCGGGGCGGGGGGAACACTGAAGCTTTCTTT
CASSPGLGRGGGNTEAFF
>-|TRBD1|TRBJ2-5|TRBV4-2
TGTGCCAGCAGCCAAGTAGAAGGACAGGGTACTGTAGGGACCCAGTACTTC
CASSQVEGQGTVGTQYF
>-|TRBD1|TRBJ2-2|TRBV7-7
TGTGCCAGCAGACACTTACCGGGACAGGGCGGCGGGGAGCTGTTTTTT
CASRHLPGQGGGELFF
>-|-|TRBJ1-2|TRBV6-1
TGTGCCAGCAGCATGGACACCTACTATGGCTACACCTTC
CASSMDTYYGYTF
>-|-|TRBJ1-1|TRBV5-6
TGTGCCAGCAGCTTGGCCAGGGGACAAAGAGCGGCTGAAGCTTTCTTT
CASSLARGQRAAEAFF
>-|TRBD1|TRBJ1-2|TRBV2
TGTGCCAGCCCACTCCTTGCGGGACAGGGTGATGGCTACACCTTC
CASPLLAGQGDGYTF
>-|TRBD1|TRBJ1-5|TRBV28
TGTGCCAGCAGTTTACAGGGGGCTCGGCAGCCCCAGCATTTT
CASSLQGARQPQHF
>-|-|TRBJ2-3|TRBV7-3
TGTTCCAGCAGCCTCCCGCAAGCGGGTTTGAGGGATACGCAGTATTTT
CSSSLPQAGLRDTQYF
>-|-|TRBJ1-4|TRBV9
TGTGCCAGCAGCGTAGACGGCCAAGGGGGAGAAAAACTGTTTTTT
CASSVDGQGGEKLFF
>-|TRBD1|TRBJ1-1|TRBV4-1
TGCGCCAGCAGCCAAGAGGGGACAGGGTTGAACACTGAAGCTTTCTTT
CASSQEGTGLNTEAFF
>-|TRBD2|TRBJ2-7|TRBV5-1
TGCGCCAGCAGCCCTCGGACTAGCGGGAGAAAAGGCGCCTACGAGCAGTACTTC
CASSPRTSGRKGAYEQYF
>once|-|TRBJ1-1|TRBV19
TGTGCCAGTAGCAATACAGGGTTTAGCGCGAACACTGAAGCTTTCTTT
CASSNTGFSANTEAFF
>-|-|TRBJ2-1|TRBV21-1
TGTGCCAGCAGCAAAGGGATAAGAGCGGGAGCACACAATGAGCAGTTCTTC
CASSKGIRAGAHNEQFF